This TCR beta chain came from a study of shared clonotypes between healthy human individuals. Findings and caveats of the study: In general, naive subsets displayed greater estimated richness than memory subsets did. Generation of non-shared clonotypes was less probable than generation of clonotypes shared by all four donors.

In its sample, this clone was seen once. Its antigen is unidentified. The data were produced by immunoSEQ multiplex PCR, yet TCRdb's version contains in-frame clones alone and is incomplete. Of under 1,100,000 clones listed, roughly 80% are singletons. The germline CDR1 and CDR2 sequences are MNHEY and SVGAGI. V lost 7 bases, J lost 10 bases, and 8 bases stayed unmatched. The CDR3 is 12 residues long. The sequenced material came from memory CD4+ T cells sorted from blood. Described subset: CD45RA-negative fraction. This sequence joins TRBV6-5 and TRBJ1-1; 8 bases are a match to TRBD1. This receptor was obtained from a man between 18 and 35 years old in good health. The CDR3 nucleotides read TGTGCCAGCACCGGACAGGGCGGGACAGCTTTCTTT. Its protein is CASTGQGGTAFF.